The clone carrying this T cell receptor beta chain has more than one count but fewer than ten. Every patient had mismatch repair deficiency by PCR or immunohistochemistry. This entry comes from a study of PD-1 blockade in mismatch repair-deficient tumors. Study context: Enrolled about 2013-2016, patients had progressing, pretreated mismatch repair-deficient cancers of around 12 types.

Only in-frame clones appear in the TCRdb table, and some are missing; sequencing was by immunoSEQ multiplex PCR. There are about 51,000 clones in the sample; 81% occur only once, and more than 8% lies in the top ten. This CDR3 spans 13 amino acids. Germline CDR1 is MNHEY and CDR2 is SMNVEV (reference sequence). V lost 0 bases, J lost 2 bases, and 2 bases lay in between. This TCR came from an adult with mismatch repair-deficient cancer. This chain uses TRBV27 with TRBJ2-1; D uncertain. The sequencing used peripheral blood, collected 20 weeks after starting pembrolizumab. In DNA, the CDR3 is TGTGCCAGCAGTTTATCGACCTACAATGAGCAGTTCTTC. Its protein is CASSLSTYNEQFF.